This TCR beta chain was sequenced for a study of T cell responses to AZD1222 COVID-19 vaccine. The V segment lost 0 bases and the J segment 1 base; nucleotides outside the gene matches: 2. The CDR3 has 15 amino acids. Germline loops: CDR1 LGHNA, CDR2 YNFKEQ. TCRdb keeps only in-frame clones here, not all; method: immunoSEQ multiplex PCR. The sample records 130,000 or so clones, over 90% being singletons. The TCR was taken from an adult in good health. The chain recombines TRBV4-2 with TRBJ2-5; 7 nucleotides agree with TRBD2. The specimen comprised peripheral blood, sampled on day 0 of AZD1222 vaccination. In DNA form, the CDR3 reads TGTGCCAGCAGCCAAGACGGGACTACCCAAGAGACCCAGTACTTC. Translated, it gives CASSQDGTTQETQYF.